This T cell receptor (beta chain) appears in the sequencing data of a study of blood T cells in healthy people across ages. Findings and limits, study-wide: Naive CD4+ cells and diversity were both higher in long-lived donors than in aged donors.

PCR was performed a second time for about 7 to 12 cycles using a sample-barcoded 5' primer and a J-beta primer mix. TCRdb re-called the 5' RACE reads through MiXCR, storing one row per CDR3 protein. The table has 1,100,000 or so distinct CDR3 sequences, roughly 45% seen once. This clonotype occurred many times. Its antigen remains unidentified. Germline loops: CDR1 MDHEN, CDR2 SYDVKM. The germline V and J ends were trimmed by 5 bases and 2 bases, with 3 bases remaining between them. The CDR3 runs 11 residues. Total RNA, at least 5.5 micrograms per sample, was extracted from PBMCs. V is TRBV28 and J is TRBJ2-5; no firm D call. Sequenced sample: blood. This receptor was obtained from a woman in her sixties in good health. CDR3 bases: TGTGCCAGCAGTATACAAGAGACCCAGTACTTC. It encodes CASSIQETQYF.